The 7 T cell receptor beta chains below all came from one sample that was sequenced in a study of vaccination effects on CD4 cells after COVID-19. Sequenced by immunoSEQ multiplex PCR; TCRdb stores in-frame clones only, minus some. The profile shows tens of thousands of clones, 73% of them singletons. These TCRs are of unknown antigen specificity. At the end of 9 to 11 days of culture, CD4+ T cells were isolated. All participants had two doses of either the BNT162b2 or mRNA-1273 vaccine. The sample consisted of CD4+ T cells from PBMCs cultured without peptide, taken after COVID-19 vaccination. Receptors originate from a human donor who received a COVID-19 vaccine.

About this clone: The junction does not match germline at one end; this may be a read error. The chain employs TRBV18 and TRBJ1-1; D is possibly TRBD1 (6 bases). CDR1 and CDR2 from the germline V gene are KGHSH and LQKENI. The CDR3 loop spans 12 amino acids. As DNA, the CDR3 is TGTGCCAGCTCAGATGGGGACACGGAAGCTTTCTTT. Protein sequence: CASSDGDTEAFF.

The J gene is TRBJ1-6, the V gene TRBV5-1; D is uncertain. Trimming cost V 0 bases and J 9 bases, with 16 bases left between them. The CDR3 covers 16 residues. Germline V gene lookup returns CDR1 SGHRS and CDR2 YFSETQ. The CDR3 DNA is TGCGCCAGCAGCTTGGGGTCGGCCGATCCGGCTTCACCCCTCCACTTT. Translation: CASSLGSADPASPLHF.

This clone was seen a few times. The V call is TRBV28, the J call TRBJ1-5; D is unresolved. The CDR3 is made up of 15 amino acids. CDR1 MDHEN and CDR2 SYDVKM come from the germline V gene. V lost 3 bases, J lost 0 bases, and 9 bases lay in between. This CDR3 is CASSFSTRSNQPQHF. As DNA, the CDR3 is TGTGCCAGCAGTTTCAGCACGCGTAGCAATCAGCCCCAGCATTTT.

This chain links TRBV27 with TRBJ2-3; the D call may be TRBD1 or TRBD2 (6 bases each). Germline lookup yields CDR1 MNHEY and CDR2 SMNVEV (reference sequence). V was shortened by 3 bases and J by 3 bases, with 16 bases between the two germline ends. CDR3 length: 16 residues. Written as DNA, the CDR3 is TGTGCCAGCAGTTTCTATGGGGGGCTAGGGACAGATACGCAGTATTTT. As protein: CASSFYGGLGTDTQYF.

The rearrangement uses TRBV9 and TRBJ2-5; D unclear. V was trimmed by 1 base and J by 5 bases, leaving 12 bases between them. Germline assignment: CDR1 SGDLS and CDR2 YYNGEE. CDR3 length: 14 residues. CDR3 region: CASSVSATEETQYF. The CDR3 coding sequence is TGTGCCAGCAGCGTATCGGCGACGGAGGAGACCCAGTACTTC.

The J gene is TRBJ2-4, the V gene TRBV5-6, with D tentatively TRBD1 (6 bases). Germline assignment: CDR1 SGHDT and CDR2 YYEEEE. This CDR3 has 16 residues. Between the trimmed V and J ends, which lost 6 bases and 9 bases, there was a span of 25 bases. The CDR3 region is CASIVWDEGFRGIQYF. The CDR3 region has the DNA TGTGCCAGCATAGTATGGGACGAGGGCTTCAGGGGCATTCAGTACTTC.

The rearrangement uses TRBV6-5 and TRBJ2-3; perhaps D is TRBD1 or TRBD2 (5 bases each). Germline assignment: CDR1 MNHEY and CDR2 SVGAGI. V dropped 4 bases and J dropped 1 base, with 15 bases sitting between them. This CDR3 region has 16 residues. The CDR3 nucleotides are TGTGCCAGCAGTTCCCCCCGGGACGGAGGCACAGATACGCAGTATTTT. This codes for CASSSPRDGGTDTQYF.